This passage covers 4 T cell receptor beta chains from one sample sequenced in a study of identical twins (TCRdb year 2016). The protocol used for the library was 5' RACE. Sequencing took place on an Illumina HiSeq 2000. The public reads were reanalyzed by TCRdb: fastp trimming at Q25, MiXCR alignment, in-frame beta chains only. CDR3 protein duplicates are merged, each entry listing the most common genes and DNA. The sample table shows 450,000 to 650,000 distinct CDR3 sequences, and over 8.5% are seen once. Around 3% of the sample lies in the top ten. This sample also belongs to another study, concerning yellow fever vaccine responses in identical twins.

Sequencing used PBMCs. Receptors were obtained from a woman aged 18-35 years in good health.

This clonotype was observed at least ten times. V usage is TRBV6-2 or TRBV6-3 and J usage is TRBJ2-4, with 8 positions matching TRBD1. The junction had 5 bases not matched to a gene; V was cut back by 7 bases and J by 0 bases. The germline V gene encodes CDR1 MNHEY and CDR2 SVGEGT. This CDR3 comprises 15 residues. CDR3 nucleotides: TGTGCCAGCACCCGGACAGGGCTAGCCAAAAACATTCAGTACTTC. Translated, it gives CASTRTGLAKNIQYF.

This clonotype was counted only a few times. This chain connects TRBV20-1 to TRBJ1-1; D is uncertain. Germline V lookup: CDR1 DFQATT, CDR2 SNEGSKA (reference sequence). Trimming shortened V by 0 bases and J by 6 bases, and 14 bases separated the two germline ends. CDR3 length: 14 amino acids. CDR3 amino acids: CSARDRRGKSEAFF. DNA of the CDR3: TGCAGTGCTAGAGACCGACGGGGAAAGTCTGAAGCTTTCTTT.

This clonotype was picked up many times. The J gene is TRBJ2-2, the V gene TRBV12-3 or TRBV12-4; 8 bases match TRBD1. This CDR3 region has 15 residues. V dropped 4 bases and J dropped 1; count of bases not matched to a gene: 2. The CDR3 sequence: CASSWGTGNTGELFF. In DNA form, the CDR3 reads TGTGCCAGCAGTTGGGGGACAGGGAACACCGGGGAGCTGTTTTTT.

This clonotype was seen many times. The chain employs TRBV7-8 and TRBJ2-3, with D unclear. CDR3 length: 13 amino acids. From germline, CDR1 is SGHVS and CDR2 FQNEAQ. Trimming stripped 5 bases from V and 4 bases from J, with 10 bases between. CDR3 sequence: CASSETTPDTQYF. Here the CDR3 DNA reads TGTGCCAGCAGCGAAACAACCCCAGATACGCAGTATTTT.